Each of the 26 T cell receptor beta chains below was sequenced from the same sample in a study of T cell changes during pregnancy in multiple sclerosis. Clones were read by immunoSEQ multiplex PCR, and TCRdb kept only the in-frame ones, dropping some. The table includes approximately 59,000 clones, roughly 89% detected once. This specimen consisted of peripheral blood, obtained in the third trimester of pregnancy. Source of these receptors: a female donor in good health, enrolled as a control in a pregnancy study.

The rearrangement links TRBV4-3 to TRBJ1-5, with TRBD1 matching over 7 bases. This CDR3 contains 15 residues. The trim removed 6 bases at V and 0 bases at J, leaving 5 bases unmatched. Germline CDR1 LGHNA, CDR2 YSLEER. This chain's CDR3 is CASSEDRSSNQPQHF. As DNA, the CDR3 is TGCGCCAGCAGTGAGGACAGGTCTAGCAATCAGCCCCAGCATTTT.

The rearrangement joins TRBV5-1 to TRBJ2-5; D is undetermined. Germline lookup yields CDR1 SGHRS and CDR2 YFSETQ. V lost 0 bases and J 1 base, leaving 7 bases between the germline ends. This CDR3 region has 14 residues. The CDR3 DNA reads as TGCGCCAGCAGCTTGGGACACGGCCAAGAGACCCAGTACTTC. Translated: CASSLGHGQETQYF.

Comment on this clone: The same CDR3 also results from other DNA sequences found in this sample. This chain joins TRBV9 and TRBJ2-5; D may be TRBD2 (6 bases). With 4 bases removed from V and 5 bases from J, the gap between germline ends came to 12 bases. This CDR3 comprises 13 residues. CDR1 is SGDLS and CDR2 is YYNGEE in the germline V gene. For the CDR3, the DNA is TGTGCCAGCAGCCCAAGGGGAGGCGAGACCCAGTACTTC. It yields the protein CASSPRGGETQYF. Full variable domain (remainder filled in from reference TRBV9 and TRBJ2-5): DSGVTQTPKHLITATGQRVTLRCSPRSGDLSVYWYQQSLDQGLQFLIQYYNGEERAKGNILERFSAQQFPDLHSELNLSSLELGDSALYFCASSPRGGETQYFGPGTRLLVL.

CDR3 region: CSAPESSGGVGTQYF. For the CDR3, the DNA is TGCAGCGCTCCGGAGTCTAGCGGGGGGGTAGGTACGCAGTATTTT. This chain links TRBV29-1 with TRBJ2-3; 12 nucleotides agree with TRBD2. The CDR3 runs to 15 residues. Unmatched junction bases numbered 13, after V lost 7 bases and J lost 8 bases. Per the germline V gene, CDR1 is SQVTM and CDR2 is ANQGSEA.

The rearrangement joins TRBV4-1 to TRBJ2-3, with D possibly being TRBD2 (5 bases). Germline lookup yields CDR1 MGHRA and CDR2 YSYEKL. The germline V and J ends were trimmed by 4 bases and 5 bases, with 10 bases remaining between them. The CDR3 runs 13 residues. CDR3 amino acids: CASSLREGDTQYF. The CDR3, as DNA: TGCGCCAGCAGCCTAAGAGAGGGAGATACGCAGTATTTT.

This clone was picked up a small number of times. The junction differs from germline at one of its ends, possibly a read error. V is TRBV7-9 and J is TRBJ2-7, with 8 nucleotides matching TRBD1. The CDR3 length is 14 residues. The germline CDR1 and CDR2 sequences are SEHNR and FQNEAQ (reference sequence). CDR3 DNA sequence: TGTGCCAGCAGCTCCCCCTACCGCACAGGGGGTAAGGACTTC. Translation: CASSSPYRTGGKDF.

V gene TRBV19 combines with J gene TRBJ2-1; possibly TRBD1 for D (5 bases). Trimming cost V 7 bases and J 12 bases, with 16 bases left between them. The CDR3 loop spans 12 amino acids. Per germline, CDR1 LNHDA and CDR2 SQIVND (reference sequence). This CDR3 is CASTPQGGRQFF. The DNA of the CDR3 is TGTGCCAGTACCCCGCAGGGCGGTCGGCAGTTCTTC.

CDR3 sequence reads: CASSLLTGDEQYF. The CDR3 bases are TGTGCCAGCAGCTTGCTAACAGGGGACGAGCAGTACTTC. The chain recombines TRBV5-4 with TRBJ2-7, with 7 bases fitting TRBD1. This CDR3 spans 13 amino acids. Germline CDR1 SGHNT, CDR2 YYREEE (reference sequence). J was trimmed by 5 bases and V by 1 base; bases with no gene match: 3.

J is TRBJ1-2 and V is TRBV11-2; TRBD1 aligns across 8 bases. The length of the CDR3 is 16 residues. The J segment lost 0 bases and the V segment lost 1 base, leaving 4 bases of the junction unmatched. Germline CDR1 reads SGHAT; CDR2 reads FQNNGV. In DNA form, the CDR3 reads TGTGCCAGCAGCTTAGCCGGGACAGGAGCTAACTATGGCTACACCTTC. It encodes CASSLAGTGANYGYTF.

This chain connects TRBV28 to TRBJ1-5; D remains unclear. Germline V CDR1 and CDR2: MDHEN, SYDVKM. The V and J ends lost 0 bases and 0 bases respectively, with 15 bases between them. This CDR3 has 18 amino acids. The CDR3 DNA follows: TGTGCCAGCAGTTTATGGGCCCTTATCGCCGATAGCAATCAGCCCCAGCATTTT. Amino acid sequence: CASSLWALIADSNQPQHF.

V usage is TRBV29-1 and J usage is TRBJ1-2; D unresolved. This CDR3 contains 12 residues. Germline CDR1 reads SQVTM; CDR2 reads ANQGSEA. V lost 4 bases to trimming and J lost 0 bases, with 6 bases between them. The CDR3, as DNA: TGCAGCGTTGCGGTAGCTAACTATGGCTACACCTTC. Its translation is CSVAVANYGYTF.

The chain recombines TRBV7-9 with TRBJ2-4; tentative D call: TRBD2 (5 bases). The CDR3 consists of 17 residues. CDR1 is SEHNR and CDR2 is FQNEAQ in the germline V gene (reference sequence). Trimming left V 6 bases short and J 1 base short, with 19 bases between. The CDR3 is CASSRAVGSEAKNIQYF. The CDR3 DNA reads TGTGCCAGCAGTCGGGCTGTGGGGAGCGAGGCCAAAAACATTCAGTACTTC.

The V gene is TRBV28, the J gene TRBJ1-1, with D perhaps TRBD1 (5 bases). The CDR3 has 16 amino acids. V was shortened by 1 base and J by 0 bases, with 12 bases between the two germline ends. Looked up from germline, CDR1 is MDHEN and CDR2 is SYDVKM. The CDR3 bases are TGTGCCAGCAGTTTATCCACTTTCAGGGTGAACACTGAAGCTTTCTTT. Its protein product is CASSLSTFRVNTEAFF.

This clone showed up just a few times. This sequence joins TRBV28 and TRBJ1-6, with TRBD1 identical over 8 bases. This CDR3 is built from 16 residues. With 2 bases clipped from V and 5 bases from J, the junction kept 5 bases outside the gene matches. Germline CDR1 MDHEN, CDR2 SYDVKM. The CDR3 protein is CASSLGSGQDNSPLHF. The CDR3 DNA reads as TGTGCCAGCAGTTTAGGTTCGGGACAGGATAATTCACCCCTCCACTTT.

V gene TRBV7-2 combines with J gene TRBJ1-6; 8 bases agree with TRBD1. The CDR3 covers 15 residues. J gave up 7 bases and V 2 bases, and 4 bases lay outside the gene matches. Germline V lookup: CDR1 SGHTA, CDR2 FQGNSA. The CDR3 region is CASSLTRDRNSPLHF. The CDR3 region has the DNA TGTGCCAGCAGCTTAACCCGGGACAGGAATTCACCCCTCCACTTT.

The chain joins TRBV9 to TRBJ2-7; 11 bases are shared with TRBD1. Germline trimming cut 3 bases from V and 7 bases from J; bases unmatched to any gene: 15. The CDR3 runs to 17 residues. Germline CDR1 SGDLS, CDR2 YYNGEE. The DNA for the CDR3 is TGTGCCAGCAGCGCGAAGCTTTCCGGGACAGGGGGTGGAGAGCAGTACTTC. Translated, it gives CASSAKLSGTGGGEQYF.

The chain is built from TRBV6-1 and TRBJ2-5; the match to TRBD2 covers 8 bases. This CDR3 contains 14 residues. The trim removed 5 bases at V and 4 bases at J, leaving 6 bases unmatched. In germline, CDR1 is MNHNS, CDR2 SASEGT. The CDR3 protein is CASSSGGAGETQYF. The CDR3 DNA sequence: TGTGCCAGCAGTTCCGGGGGGGCCGGAGAGACCCAGTACTTC.

This clone was seen a single time. This sequence joins TRBV11-2 and TRBJ1-1, with unresolved D. CDR1 is SGHAT, CDR2 FQNNGV, per germline. V lost 5 bases to trimming and J lost 1 base, with 8 bases between them. The CDR3 has 13 amino acids. As DNA, the CDR3 is TGTGCCAGCAGCACCACAGAGAACACTGAAGCTTTCTTT. Its protein is CASSTTENTEAFF.

The chain joins TRBV7-2 to TRBJ2-3; a weak D match, TRBD1 (5 bases). CDR3 length: 14 amino acids. V was pared by 5 bases and J by 1 base, with 10 bases between. Germline V lookup: CDR1 SGHTA, CDR2 FQGNSA. CDR3 in amino acids: CASSRVGGTDTQYF. DNA of the CDR3: TGTGCCAGCAGCCGCGTAGGGGGCACAGATACGCAGTATTTT.

The genes are TRBV7-3 and TRBJ2-5, with 14 bases aligning to TRBD2. This CDR3 is 14 amino acids long. CDR1 and CDR2 from the germline V gene are SGHTA and FQGTGA. V gave up 2 bases and J gave up 8 bases; unmatched junction bases: 1. In DNA form, the CDR3 reads TGTGCCAGCAGCTTAGGGACTAGCGGGGGAACCCAGTACTTC. Encoded protein: CASSLGTSGGTQYF.

The CDR3 spells CASSLVDARGRKSYNEQFF. The CDR3 coding sequence is TGCGCCAGCAGCTTGGTAGACGCCAGGGGGCGCAAATCCTACAATGAGCAGTTCTTC. This chain links TRBV5-1 with TRBJ2-1; 8 bases map to TRBD1. CDR3 size: 19 residues. CDR1 and CDR2 from the germline V gene are SGHRS and YFSETQ. After removal of 0 bases from V and 1 base from J, the junction contained 12 bases not matched to a gene.

The gene calls are TRBV6-5 and TRBJ1-2; D might be TRBD1 (5 bases). This CDR3 comprises 14 residues. Germline V gene sequence: CDR1 MNHEY, CDR2 SVGAGI. Trimming cost V 4 bases and J 2 bases, with 11 bases left between them. The CDR3: CASSLQEGNYGYTF. The CDR3 region has the DNA TGTGCCAGCAGTTTACAGGAGGGCAACTATGGCTACACCTTC.

The chain combines TRBV7-2 with TRBJ2-6, with D hard to call. The CDR3 runs to 16 residues. Trimming shortened V by 0 bases and J by 1 base, and 7 bases separated the two germline ends. CDR1 SGHTA and CDR2 FQGNSA come from the germline V gene. The CDR3 region is CASSLAHLSGANVLTF. In DNA form, the CDR3 reads TGTGCCAGCAGCTTAGCCCACCTATCTGGGGCCAACGTCCTGACTTTC.

This chain joins TRBV5-4 and TRBJ2-5; TRBD1 matches 7 bases. V shed 3 bases, J shed 1 base, and the junction held 0 bases outside the gene matches. CDR3 length: 13 residues. Germline assignment: CDR1 SGHNT and CDR2 YYREEE (reference sequence). CDR3: CASSWTGQETQYF. DNA for the CDR3: TGTGCCAGCAGCTGGACAGGCCAAGAGACCCAGTACTTC.

The rearrangement links TRBV5-6 to TRBJ1-1; no clear D. Trimming shortened V by 0 bases and J by 0 bases, and 9 bases separated the two germline ends. The CDR3 length is 15 residues. Germline CDR1 reads SGHDT; CDR2 reads YYEEEE. The CDR3 DNA is TGTGCCAGCAGCTTGGCAGGTCAGGTGAACACTGAAGCTTTCTTT. Its translation is CASSLAGQVNTEAFF.

The chain recombines TRBV15 with TRBJ1-5; 7 bases are shared with TRBD1. There are 15 residues in the CDR3. V trimming: 4 bases; J trimming: 7 bases; junction bases outside the gene matches: 10. Germline lookup yields CDR1 LNHNV and CDR2 YYDKDF (reference sequence). This chain's CDR3 is CATSTHRGVGQPQHF. CDR3 sequence (DNA): TGTGCCACCAGCACACACAGGGGCGTCGGACAGCCCCAGCATTTT.